This TCR beta chain was sequenced during a study of T cells in Graves' hyperthyroidism and ophthalmopathy. Germline-derived CDR1 and CDR2 are LGHDT and YNNKEL (reference sequence). This CDR3 spans 13 amino acids. V dropped 4 bases and J dropped 5 bases, with 9 bases sitting between them. It was RNA transcripts that yielded the amplified TCR beta CDR3 regions. Carried out on the TCR CDR3, a first-round RT-PCR used the HTBI primer set. MiXCR, run by TCRdb on the multiplex PCR reads, gives a single entry per CDR3 protein. This sample has approximately 620,000 distinct CDR3 sequences, with 15% to 20% found just once. In the ophthalmopathy cohort, Clinical Activity Score was at least 3, NOSPECS grade at least 4, and duration under 3 months. This clonotype was detected many times. The target antigen is unknown. Regarding the study as a whole: A 13 V-J model separated ophthalmopathy from stable hyperthyroidism.

The rearrangement joins TRBV3-1 to TRBJ1-5; D unclear. The material sequenced was blood. This sequence was found in a woman between 40 and 55 years old with Graves' ophthalmopathy. The CDR3 DNA reads as TGTGCCAGCAGCCGCAGCGGCGATCAGCCCCAGCATTTT. It is translated as CASSRSGDQPQHF.